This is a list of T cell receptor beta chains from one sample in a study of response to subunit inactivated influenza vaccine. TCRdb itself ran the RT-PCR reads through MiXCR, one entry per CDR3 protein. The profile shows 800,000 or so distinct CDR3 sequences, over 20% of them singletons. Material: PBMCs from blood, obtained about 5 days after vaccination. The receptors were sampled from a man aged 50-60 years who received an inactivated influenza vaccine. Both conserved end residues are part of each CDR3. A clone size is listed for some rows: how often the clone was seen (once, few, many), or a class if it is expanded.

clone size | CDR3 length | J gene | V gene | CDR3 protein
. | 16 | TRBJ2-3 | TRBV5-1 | CASSLGTSGFTDTQYF
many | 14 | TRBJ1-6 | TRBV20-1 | CSAKAGTGNSPLHF
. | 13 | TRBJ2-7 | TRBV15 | CATSLSAPYEQYF
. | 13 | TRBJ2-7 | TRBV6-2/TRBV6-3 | CASTAGFTYEQYF
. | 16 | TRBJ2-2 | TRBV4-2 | CASSQDQAGGVGELFF
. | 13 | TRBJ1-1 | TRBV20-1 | CSAGDRMNTEAFF
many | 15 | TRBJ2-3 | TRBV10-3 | CAISDRSSGTDTQYF
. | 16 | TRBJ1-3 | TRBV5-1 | CASSLARVTPGNTIYF
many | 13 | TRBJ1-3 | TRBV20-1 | CSARGVGGNTIYF
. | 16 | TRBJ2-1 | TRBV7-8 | CASSPSRGVSYNEQFF
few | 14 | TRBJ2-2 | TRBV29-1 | CSVLTSGGTGELFF
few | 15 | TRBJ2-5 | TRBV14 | CASSHLGRDQETQYF
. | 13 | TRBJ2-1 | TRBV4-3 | CASSQASYDEQFF
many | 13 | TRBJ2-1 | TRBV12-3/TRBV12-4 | CASRRGTVREQFF
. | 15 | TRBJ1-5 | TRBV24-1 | CATSEGTPSDQPQHF
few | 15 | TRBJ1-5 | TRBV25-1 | CASSEFGSGDQPQHF
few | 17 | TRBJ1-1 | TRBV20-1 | CSARVPQGEQWDTEAFF
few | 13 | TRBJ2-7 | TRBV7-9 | CASSLRRGDEQYF
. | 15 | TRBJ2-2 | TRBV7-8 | CASSLELVGTGELFF
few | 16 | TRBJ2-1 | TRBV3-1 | CASSQSSGRTYNEQFF
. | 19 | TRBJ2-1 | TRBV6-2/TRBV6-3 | CASSYNSFDVGGSYNEQFF
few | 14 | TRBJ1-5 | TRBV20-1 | CSAREGQGDQPQHF
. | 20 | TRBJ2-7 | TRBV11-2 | CASSQGTGLLAGGIPYEQYF
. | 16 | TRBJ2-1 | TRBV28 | CASSLFRIRTNDEQFF
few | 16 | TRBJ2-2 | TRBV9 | CASSVGDRSRTGELFF
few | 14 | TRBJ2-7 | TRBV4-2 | CASSQDSFTYEQYF
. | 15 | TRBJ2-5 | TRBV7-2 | CASSLEQGRPETQYF